A selection of T cell receptor beta chains follows, all from one sample in a study of cytomegalovirus exposure and HLA in healthy donors. Profiling relied on immunoSEQ multiplex PCR, and the TCRdb table lists in-frame clones only, not all of them. The sample comprises under 130,000 clones, around 80% of which are singletons, and around 5.1% rests with the top ten. Sequencing input: PBMCs. The receptors were sampled from a female donor in good health and CMV-seropositive. CDR3s include the opening cysteine and the closing phenylalanine or tryptophan. The order of the fields is D gene, V gene, J gene, CDR3 protein. D genes are given only for firm matches.

TRBD2	TRBV7-9	TRBJ2-3	CASSLAGLAGTDF
NA	TRBV6-1	TRBJ2-7	CASSEERTVPSYEQYF
TRBD1	TRBV7-8	TRBJ1-2	CASSGGQGALGYTF
NA	TRBV5-1	TRBJ2-7	CASSLASGRSYEQYF
TRBD2	TRBV7-8	TRBJ2-1	CASSLEASGGAYNEQFF
TRBD2	TRBV5-8	TRBJ2-2	CASLRTSGFTGELFF
NA	TRBV14	TRBJ2-3	CASSQEPGGTDTQYF
NA	TRBV29-1	TRBJ2-5	CSAHALGTQYF
TRBD1	TRBV2	TRBJ2-1	CASRRDRDQFF
TRBD1	TRBV9	TRBJ2-3	CASSVVSGQGGDTQYF
NA	TRBV7-8	TRBJ1-1	CASSLVSGVAFF
NA	TRBV7-2	TRBJ2-3	CASSLEGDSFTDTQYF